A selection of T cell receptor beta chains follows, all from one sample in a study of T-cell reconstitution after alpha-beta-depleted transplantation in children. MiXCR was run by TCRdb on the PCR reads, yielding one entry per CDR3 protein. The table includes 600,000 to 700,000 distinct CDR3 sequences, around a sixth detected once. This sample comprised PBMCs from the stem cell graft donor, obtained from the stem cell graft. Receptors were obtained from a human donor who donated a stem cell graft to a child with acute myeloid leukemia. CDR3s include the opening cysteine and the closing phenylalanine or tryptophan. The order of the fields is clone size, J gene, D gene, V gene, CDR3 DNA, CDR3 protein. A D gene is named only where the DNA matches it firmly. Clone size is stated in some rows and not others, as once, few, many or a class when expanded.

few,TRBJ2-7,NA,TRBV7-8,TGTGCCAGCAGCCCTCGGGACTCGACTTTAGGCGAGCAGTACTTC,CASSPRDSTLGEQYF
many,TRBJ2-5,NA,TRBV15,TGTGCCACCAGCAGAGCAGACGGGGTTCAAGAGACCCAGTACTTC,CATSRADGVQETQYF
NA,TRBJ1-4,TRBD1,TRBV20-1,TGCAGTGCTAGCCGACAGGGGGCAGGGGAAAAACTGTTTTTT,CSASRQGAGEKLFF
few,TRBJ2-2,TRBD1,TRBV27,TGTGCCAGCAGTTTATTCGGGACAGCCAACACCGGGGAGCTGTTTTTT,CASSLFGTANTGELFF
NA,TRBJ1-2,TRBD1,TRBV28,TGTGCCAGCAGTAGGCGACAGGGCGGGGGCTATGGCTACACCTTC,CASSRRQGGGYGYTF
many,TRBJ2-3,NA,TRBV30,TGTGCCTGGAGTGTAACGGGAGATACGCAGTATTTT,CAWSVTGDTQYF
NA,TRBJ1-1,NA,TRBV20-1,TGCAGTGCTTCCCCTCGGGGTAACACTGAAGCTTTCTTT,CSASPRGNTEAFF
many,TRBJ1-1,NA,TRBV21-1,TGTGCCAGCAGCAAGCAGACCACTGAAGCTTTCTTT,CASSKQTTEAFF
few,TRBJ2-7,NA,TRBV5-1,TGCGCCAGCAGCTTGGCCGGTAGATCGGACTACGAGCAGTACTTC,CASSLAGRSDYEQYF
few,TRBJ2-5,NA,TRBV24-1,TGTGCCACCAGTGGGGGGACGGCTTACCAAGAGACCCAGTACTTC,CATSGGTAYQETQYF
many,TRBJ2-1,NA,TRBV7-3,TGTGCCAGCAGCGCGGACGGGGGCTCCTACAATGAGCAGTTCTTC,CASSADGGSYNEQFF
few,TRBJ1-5,TRBD1,TRBV10-3,TGTGCCATCAGCCCCAGACCAACAGGGGAGAGCAATCAGCCCCAGCATTTT,CAISPRPTGESNQPQHF
many,TRBJ2-1,TRBD1,TRBV20-1,TGCAGTGCAGCGAAAGGGACAGCCGCATACAATGAGCAGTTCTTC,CSAAKGTAAYNEQFF
many,TRBJ1-1,TRBD1,TRBV12-3/TRBV12-4,TGTGCCAGCAGTCAACCAGGGGGATCGAAGAACACTGAAGCTTTCTTT,CASSQPGGSKNTEAFF
many,TRBJ1-5,TRBD1,TRBV20-1,TGCAGTGCTGCGGGGACAGAGGATTATAGCAATCAGCCCCAGCATTTT,CSAAGTEDYSNQPQHF